The present T cell receptor (beta chain) was sequenced within a study of cytomegalovirus exposure and HLA in healthy donors. Overall study findings and caveats: Donors belonging to an Asian-associated ancestry cluster reportedly showed fewer N-insertions in productive TCRs than the approximately 670-donor mean, according to what a later analysis found. Trimming of TCR beta V- and J-genes showed a link, identified in a later analysis, to a missense DCLRE1C variant. No immune exposure information besides CMV serostatus was available.

The PCR contained 60 Vbeta and 13 Jbeta primers. Using immunoSEQ multiplex PCR, the repertoire was profiled, and TCRdb retains in-frame clones only, with some absent. The data show nearly 300,000 clones, about nine tenths seen once. This clone has only one observation. Its antigen remains unknown. Sequence at one end of the junction differs from germline and may be a read error. The CDR3 has 12 residues. Germline values: CDR1 SEHNR, CDR2 FQNEAQ (reference sequence). This TCR was sampled from a man aged 35-49 years in good health and CMV-seropositive. Sequenced sample: PBMCs. V gene TRBV7-9 combines with J gene TRBJ2-7, with D possibly being TRBD2 (6 bases). The CDR3 DNA reads as TGTTCCAGCAGCCCGGGGGATTACGAGCAGTACTTC. It codes for CSSSPGDYEQYF.